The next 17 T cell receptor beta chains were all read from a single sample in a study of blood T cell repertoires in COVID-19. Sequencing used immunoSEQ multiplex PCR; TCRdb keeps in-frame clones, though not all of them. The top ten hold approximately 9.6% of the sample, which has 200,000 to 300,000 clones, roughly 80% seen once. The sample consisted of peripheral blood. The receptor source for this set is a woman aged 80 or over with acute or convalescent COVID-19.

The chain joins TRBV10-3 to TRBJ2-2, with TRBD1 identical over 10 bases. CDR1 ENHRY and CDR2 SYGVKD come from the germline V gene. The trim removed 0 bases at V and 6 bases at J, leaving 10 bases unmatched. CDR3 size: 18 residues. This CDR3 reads CAISESGDRGVLPGELFF. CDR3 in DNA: TGTGCCATCAGTGAGTCGGGGGACAGGGGCGTCCTCCCCGGGGAGCTGTTTTTT.

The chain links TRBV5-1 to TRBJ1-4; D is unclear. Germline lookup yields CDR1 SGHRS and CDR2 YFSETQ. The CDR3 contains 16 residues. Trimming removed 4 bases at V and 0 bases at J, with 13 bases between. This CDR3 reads CASSPARRATNEKLFF. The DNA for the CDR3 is TGCGCCAGCAGCCCCGCGAGGCGGGCAACTAATGAAAAACTGTTTTTT.

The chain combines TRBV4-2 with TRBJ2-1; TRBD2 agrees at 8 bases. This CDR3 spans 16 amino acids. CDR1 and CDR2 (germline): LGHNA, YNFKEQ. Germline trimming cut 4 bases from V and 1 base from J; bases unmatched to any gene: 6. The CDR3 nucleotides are TGTGCCAGCAGCCTCAGAACTAGCGGATCCTACAATGAGCAGTTCTTC. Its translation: CASSLRTSGSYNEQFF.

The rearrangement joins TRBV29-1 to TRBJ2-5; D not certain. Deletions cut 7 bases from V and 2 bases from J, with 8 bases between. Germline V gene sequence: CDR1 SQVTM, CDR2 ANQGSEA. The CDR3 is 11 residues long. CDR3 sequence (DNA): TGCAGCGCCAGGCAGCAAGAGACCCAGTACTTC. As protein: CSARQQETQYF.

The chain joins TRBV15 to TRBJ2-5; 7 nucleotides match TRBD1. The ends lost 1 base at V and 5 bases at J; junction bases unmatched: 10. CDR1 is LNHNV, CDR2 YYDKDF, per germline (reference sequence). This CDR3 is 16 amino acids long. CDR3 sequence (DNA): TGTGCCACCAGCAGAGGGGACAGACCTGCCATGGAGACCCAGTACTTC. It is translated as CATSRGDRPAMETQYF.

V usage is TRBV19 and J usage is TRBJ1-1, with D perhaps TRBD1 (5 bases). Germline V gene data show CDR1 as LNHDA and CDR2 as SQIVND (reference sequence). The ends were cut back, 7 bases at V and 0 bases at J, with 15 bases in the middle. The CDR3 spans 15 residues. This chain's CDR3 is CASTMGGPMNTEAFF. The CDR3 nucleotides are TGTGCCAGTACAATGGGGGGACCTATGAACACTGAAGCTTTCTTT.

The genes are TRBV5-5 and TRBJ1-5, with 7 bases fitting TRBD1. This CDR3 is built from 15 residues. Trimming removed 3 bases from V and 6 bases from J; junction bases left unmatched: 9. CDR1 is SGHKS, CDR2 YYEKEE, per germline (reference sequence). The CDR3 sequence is CASSYIDRASQPQHF. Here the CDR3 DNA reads TGTGCCAGCAGCTACATTGACAGGGCGTCTCAGCCCCAGCATTTT.

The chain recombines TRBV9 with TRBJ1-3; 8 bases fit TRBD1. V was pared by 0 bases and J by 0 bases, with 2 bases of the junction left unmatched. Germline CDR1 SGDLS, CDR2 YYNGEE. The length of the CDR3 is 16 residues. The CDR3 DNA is TGTGCCAGCAGCGTAGCTACAGGGGGCTCTGGAAACACCATATATTTT. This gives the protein CASSVATGGSGNTIYF. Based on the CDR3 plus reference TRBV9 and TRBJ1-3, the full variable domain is DSGVTQTPKHLITATGQRVTLRCSPRSGDLSVYWYQQSLDQGLQFLIQYYNGEERAKGNILERFSAQQFPDLHSELNLSSLELGDSALYFCASSVATGGSGNTIYFGEGSWLTVV.

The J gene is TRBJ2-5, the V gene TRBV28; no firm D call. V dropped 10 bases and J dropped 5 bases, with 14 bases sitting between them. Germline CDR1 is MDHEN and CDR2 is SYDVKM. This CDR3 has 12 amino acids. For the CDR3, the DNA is TGTGCCATCGGTGCGGTTTGGGAGACCCAGTACTTC. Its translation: CAIGAVWETQYF.

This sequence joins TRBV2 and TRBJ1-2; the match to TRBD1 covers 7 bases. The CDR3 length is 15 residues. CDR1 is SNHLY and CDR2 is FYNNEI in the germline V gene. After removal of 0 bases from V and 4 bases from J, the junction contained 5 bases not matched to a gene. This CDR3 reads CASSEAAPGGYGYTF. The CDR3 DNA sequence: TGTGCCAGCAGTGAAGCGGCGCCAGGGGGCTATGGCTACACCTTC.

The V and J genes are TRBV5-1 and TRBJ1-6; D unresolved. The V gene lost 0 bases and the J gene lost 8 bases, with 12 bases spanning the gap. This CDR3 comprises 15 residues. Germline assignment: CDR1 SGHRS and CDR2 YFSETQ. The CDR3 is CASSLGTENYSPLHF. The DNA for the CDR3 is TGCGCCAGCAGCTTGGGCACAGAAAATTATTCACCCCTCCACTTT.

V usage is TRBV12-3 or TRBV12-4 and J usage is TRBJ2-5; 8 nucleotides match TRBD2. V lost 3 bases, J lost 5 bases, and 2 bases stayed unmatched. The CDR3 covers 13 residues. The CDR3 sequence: CASSFKRGETQYF. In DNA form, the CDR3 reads TGTGCCAGCAGTTTCAAGCGGGGGGAGACCCAGTACTTC.

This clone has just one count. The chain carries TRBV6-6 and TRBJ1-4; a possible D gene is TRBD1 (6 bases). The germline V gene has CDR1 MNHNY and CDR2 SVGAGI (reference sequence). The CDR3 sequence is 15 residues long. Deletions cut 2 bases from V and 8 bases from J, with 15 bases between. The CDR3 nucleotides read TGTGCCAGCAGTTACCAGACAGGTAGAAAGGAAAAACTGTTTTTT. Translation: CASSYQTGRKEKLFF.

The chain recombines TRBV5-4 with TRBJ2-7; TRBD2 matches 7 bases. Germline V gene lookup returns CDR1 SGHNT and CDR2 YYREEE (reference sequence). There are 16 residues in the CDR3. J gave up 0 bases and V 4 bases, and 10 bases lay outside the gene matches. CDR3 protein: CASSRVGGSSSYEQYF. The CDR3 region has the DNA TGTGCCAGCAGCCGGGTCGGGGGGTCGAGCTCCTACGAGCAGTACTTC.

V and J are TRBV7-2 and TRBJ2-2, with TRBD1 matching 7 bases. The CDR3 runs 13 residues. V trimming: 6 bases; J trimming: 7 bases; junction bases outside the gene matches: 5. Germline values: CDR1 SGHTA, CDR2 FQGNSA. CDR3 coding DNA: TGTGCCAGCAGGAGGGGGCGAGACGGGGAGCTGTTTTTT. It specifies CASRRGRDGELFF.

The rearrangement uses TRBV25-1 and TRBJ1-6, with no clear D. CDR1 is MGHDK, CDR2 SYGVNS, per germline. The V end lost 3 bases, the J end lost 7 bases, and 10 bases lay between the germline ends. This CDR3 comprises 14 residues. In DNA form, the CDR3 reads TGTGCCAGCAGTGAGAGTTACTTCAATTCACCCCTCCACTTT. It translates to CASSESYFNSPLHF. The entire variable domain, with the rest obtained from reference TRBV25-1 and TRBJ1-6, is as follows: EADIYQTPRYLVIGTGKKITLECSQTMGHDKMYWYQQDPGMELHLIHYSYGVNSTEKGDLSSESTVSRIRTEHFPLTLESARPSHTSQYLCASSESYFNSPLHFGNGTRLTVT.

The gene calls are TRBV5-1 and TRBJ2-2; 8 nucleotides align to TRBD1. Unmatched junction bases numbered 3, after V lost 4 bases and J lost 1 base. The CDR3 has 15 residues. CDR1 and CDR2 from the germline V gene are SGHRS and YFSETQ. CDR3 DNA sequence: TGCGCCAGCAGCCTGGACAGGGAGAACACCGGGGAGCTGTTTTTT. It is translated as CASSLDRENTGELFF.